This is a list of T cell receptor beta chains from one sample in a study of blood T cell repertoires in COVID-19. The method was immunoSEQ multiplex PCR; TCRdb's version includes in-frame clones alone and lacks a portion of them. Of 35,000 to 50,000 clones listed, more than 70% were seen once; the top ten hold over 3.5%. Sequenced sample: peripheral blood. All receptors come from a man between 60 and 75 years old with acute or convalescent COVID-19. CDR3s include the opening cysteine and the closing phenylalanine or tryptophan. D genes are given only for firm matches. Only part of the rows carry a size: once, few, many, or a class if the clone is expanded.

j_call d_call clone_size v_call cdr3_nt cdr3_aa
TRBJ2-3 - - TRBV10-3 TGTGCCATCAGTGACACGGCGGCAGCGAGGGCAGATACGCAGTATTTT CAISDTAAARADTQYF
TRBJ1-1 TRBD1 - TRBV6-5 TGTGCCAGCAGCGCCGGGACCGGGACAGGGTTTGAAGCTTTCTTT CASSAGTGTGFEAFF
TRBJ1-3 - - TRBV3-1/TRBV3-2 TGTGCCAGCAGCCCGCGTGGTAGACAAGGAAACACCATATATTTT CASSPRGRQGNTIYF
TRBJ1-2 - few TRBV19 TGTGCCAGTAACAACATAGAATCCAGGGGCAGGGACTATGGCTACACCTTC CASNNIESRGRDYGYTF
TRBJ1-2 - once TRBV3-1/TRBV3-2 TGTGCCAGCGGAAACCCAGGGGTTAACGGCTACACCTTC CASGNPGVNGYTF
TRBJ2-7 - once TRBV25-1 TGTGCCAGCAGTGTAACGGGGACCTACGAGCAGTACTTC CASSVTGTYEQYF
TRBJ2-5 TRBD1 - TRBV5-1 TGCGCCAGCACCCCAGGGGGAAAAGAGACCCAGTACTTC CASTPGGKETQYF
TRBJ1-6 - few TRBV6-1 TGTGCCAGCAGCCAAGTAGGGGAGGGCCATTCACCCCTCCACTTT CASSQVGEGHSPLHF
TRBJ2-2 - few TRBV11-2 TGTGCCAGCAGCCACCTGGCGGGATTCACCACCGGGGAGCTGTTTTTT CASSHLAGFTTGELFF
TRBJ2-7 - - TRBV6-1 TGTGCCAGCAGTGAAGCTAGAGTTGCGCAGTACTTC CASSEARVAQYF
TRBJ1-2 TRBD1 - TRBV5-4 TGTGCCAGCAGCAGGACCGGGGACAGCCTGTCCTATGGCTACACCTTC CASSRTGDSLSYGYTF
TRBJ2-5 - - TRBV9 TGTGCCAGCAGCCCGCTCGGAGGTGATGAGACCCAGTACTTC CASSPLGGDETQYF
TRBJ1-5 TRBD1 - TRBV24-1 TGTGCCACCAGATCAGGACAGGGGGACAATCAGCCCCAGCATTTT CATRSGQGDNQPQHF
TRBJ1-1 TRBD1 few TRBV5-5 TGTGCCAGCAGCTGGGGACAGGGGAACACTGAAGCTTTCTTT CASSWGQGNTEAFF
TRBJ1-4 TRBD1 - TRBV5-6 TGTGCCAGCAGAGGACAGGGCGGTGAAAAACTGTTTTTT CASRGQGGEKLFF
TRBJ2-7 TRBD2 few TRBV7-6 TGTGCCAGCAGCTTGGGGGGGACGGGCGCCTACGAGCAGTACTTC CASSLGGTGAYEQYF
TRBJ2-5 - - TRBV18 TGTGCCAGCTCACCAGGAGTTTGGGAGACCCAGTACTTC CASSPGVWETQYF
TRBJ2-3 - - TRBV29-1 TGCAGCGCAGGTGCAGGGAAAACAGATACGCAGTATTTT CSAGAGKTDTQYF
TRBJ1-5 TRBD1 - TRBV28 TGTGCCAGCAGTTCCCCGGGACAGGGGACCAATCAGCCCCAGCATTTT CASSSPGQGTNQPQHF
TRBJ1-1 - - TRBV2 TGTGCCAGCATAGGACAGATGAACACTGAAGCTTTCTTT CASIGQMNTEAFF
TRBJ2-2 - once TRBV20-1 TGCAGTGCTAGTTTTACAGGGACCGGGGAGCTGTTTTTT CSASFTGTGELFF
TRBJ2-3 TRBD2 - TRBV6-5 TGTGCCAGCAGTTCCCCCGGGACTACCACAGATACGCAGTATTTT CASSSPGTTTDTQYF
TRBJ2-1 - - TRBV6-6 TGTGCCAGCTCCTCTCAGGGTTCGTTTTACAATGAGCAGTTCTTC CASSSQGSFYNEQFF
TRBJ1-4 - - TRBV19 TGTGCCAGTAGTAGGGACTGGGGCAGATTGTCTAATGAAAAACTGTTTTTT CASSRDWGRLSNEKLFF
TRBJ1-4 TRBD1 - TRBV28 TGTGCCAGCACATCAAGGGGGCGCGGGGAAAAACTGTTTTTT CASTSRGRGEKLFF
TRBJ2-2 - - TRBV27 TGTGCCAGCAGTCCGGCCGGAGCCAACACCGGGGAGCTGTTTTTT CASSPAGANTGELFF
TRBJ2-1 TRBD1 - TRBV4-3 TGCGCCAGCAGCCAAGAAGGGACAGGGTACAATGAGCAGTTCTTC CASSQEGTGYNEQFF
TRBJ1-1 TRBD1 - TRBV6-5 TGTGCCAGCAGTCGCCGGACAGGGGACCTTCCTACGATCTTT CASSRRTGDLPTIF
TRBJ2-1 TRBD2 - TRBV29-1 TGCAGCGTTGTACCGGGACTAGGGAAATTGGAGCAGTTCTTC CSVVPGLGKLEQFF
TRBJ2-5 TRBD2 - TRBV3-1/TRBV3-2 TGTGCCAGCAGCCAAGACCCAGACATTCGAGCGGGGAACCAGTACTTC CASSQDPDIRAGNQYF
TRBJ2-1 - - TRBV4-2 TGTGCCAGCAGCCAAGATAAGGCGGGGAGCTCCTACAATGAGCAGTTCTTC CASSQDKAGSSYNEQFF
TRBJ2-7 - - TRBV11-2 TGTGCCAGCAGCAACCTGCGACCCGGGGTCGGTTTCGAGCAGTACTTC CASSNLRPGVGFEQYF
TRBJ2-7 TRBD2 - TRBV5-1 TGCGCCAGCAGCGCCCGTCCGGGGGGTCGAGAGCAGTACTTC CASSARPGGREQYF
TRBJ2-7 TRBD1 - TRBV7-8 TGTGCCAGCAGTCGGGGACAGGCCACATCAGGAGAGCAGTACTTC CASSRGQATSGEQYF
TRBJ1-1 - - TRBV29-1 TGCAGCGTTGTTAGAGTCCAGAACACTGAAGCTTTCTTT CSVVRVQNTEAFF
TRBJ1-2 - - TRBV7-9 TGTGCCAGCAGCGAGACAGTTTATCCACGGCGCTACACCTTC CASSETVYPRRYTF
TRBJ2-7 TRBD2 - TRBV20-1 TGCAGTGCTAGTACGGGACTAGGTCTACGGGAGCAGTACTTC CSASTGLGLREQYF
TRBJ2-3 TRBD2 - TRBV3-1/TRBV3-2 TGTGCCAGCAGCCAGGCAGGTGGGGGGGTCCTCACAGATACGCAGTATTTT CASSQAGGGVLTDTQYF
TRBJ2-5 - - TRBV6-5 TGTGCCAGCAGCGTAGCTCTGGGGGCGCAGGGGACCCAGTACTTC CASSVALGAQGTQYF
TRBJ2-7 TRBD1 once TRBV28 TGTGCCAGCAGTACCGCGACAGACAGGGCTGGGCAGTACTTC CASSTATDRAGQYF